The 27 T cell receptor beta chains in this list originate from one sample, sequenced in a study of T cells in Graves' hyperthyroidism and ophthalmopathy. The source material, RNA transcripts, was used to amplify TCR beta CDR3 regions. During a first-round RT-PCR of the TCR CDR3, the HTBI primer set was used. One entry per CDR3 protein results from TCRdb running MiXCR on the multiplex PCR reads. The sample holds about 460,000 distinct CDR3 sequences, around a fifth seen once. The sample was blood. These receptors came from a woman between 65 and 79 years old with Graves' ophthalmopathy.

This clonotype was recorded at least ten times. The chain is built from TRBV20-1 and TRBJ1-2, with D hard to call. V gave up 6 bases and J gave up 2 bases, with 10 bases separating them. The CDR3 runs to 12 residues. Per germline, CDR1 DFQATT and CDR2 SNEGSKA (reference sequence). The CDR3 nucleotides read TGCAGTGCCATCGGAGGGAACTATGGCTACACCTTC. Translating gives CSAIGGNYGYTF.

In nucleotides, the CDR3 is TGTGCCAGCAGTTTATGGACTAGCGGGAGCACAGATACGCAGTATTTT. Encoded protein: CASSLWTSGSTDTQYF. The chain uses TRBV27 and TRBJ2-3, with 11 bases lining up with TRBD2. CDR1 and CDR2 from the germline V gene are MNHEY and SMNVEV (reference sequence). This CDR3 is 16 amino acids long. With V trimmed by 1 base and J by 0 bases, 0 bases remained unmatched.

There are a few counts of this clonotype. This sequence joins TRBV20-1 and TRBJ2-5, with 14 bases lining up with TRBD2. The V segment lost 0 bases and the J segment 8 bases; nucleotides outside the gene matches: 2. The length of the CDR3 is 14 residues. The germline CDR1 and CDR2 sequences are DFQATT and SNEGSKA (reference sequence). The CDR3 region has the DNA TGCAGTGCTAGAGATGGGACTAGCGGGAGAACCCAGTACTTC. This gives the protein CSARDGTSGRTQYF.

CDR3 sequence reads: CASSLQREGYGYTF. CDR3 nucleotides: TGTGCCAGCAGCTTACAGAGGGAAGGATATGGCTACACCTTC. The chain carries TRBV7-2 and TRBJ1-2; D uncertain. Trimming stripped 2 bases from V and 5 bases from J, with 12 bases between. This CDR3 contains 14 residues. CDR1 SGHTA and CDR2 FQGNSA come from the germline V gene.

The chain employs TRBV28 and TRBJ2-2, with 10 bases identical to TRBD2. The J segment lost 6 bases and the V segment lost 5 bases, leaving 12 bases of the junction unmatched. The CDR3 contains 17 residues. Per germline, CDR1 MDHEN and CDR2 SYDVKM. CDR3 coding DNA: TGTGCCAGCAGTCTAAGTTCGCTAGCGGGAGTACCCGGGGAGCTGTTTTTT. Protein sequence: CASSLSSLAGVPGELFF.

Many counts were recorded for this clonotype. The chain links TRBV12-5 to TRBJ1-1; D ambiguous. V was pared by 2 bases and J by 3 bases, with 4 bases between. Germline CDR1 is LGHNT and CDR2 is FRNRAP. CDR3 length: 12 amino acids. The CDR3 reads CASGLYDTEAFF. In nucleotides, the CDR3 is TGTGCTAGTGGTTTGTATGACACTGAAGCTTTCTTT.

This sequence joins TRBV4-2 and TRBJ2-7, with 7 bases fitting TRBD2. The V segment lost 0 bases and the J segment 9 bases; nucleotides outside the gene matches: 8. This CDR3 region has 14 residues. From germline, CDR1 is LGHNA and CDR2 YNFKEQ. For the CDR3, the DNA is TGTGCCAGCAGCCAAGATGGGAGGGGTGCGGGGCAGTACTTC. Translating gives CASSQDGRGAGQYF.

The chain recombines TRBV28 with TRBJ1-5, with 11 bases aligning to TRBD1. This CDR3 region has 16 residues. V shed 1 base and J 3 bases; nucleotides not matched to a gene: 2. Germline V gives CDR1 MDHEN, CDR2 SYDVKM. The CDR3 sequence: CASSLSGQGANQPQHF. The CDR3 DNA sequence: TGTGCCAGCAGTTTATCTGGACAGGGGGCCAATCAGCCCCAGCATTTT.

This clonotype was picked up many times. The V call is TRBV30, the J call TRBJ2-1, with D possibly TRBD1 on 6 matching bases. The V gene's germline CDR1 is GTSNPN and CDR2 SVGIG (reference sequence). V was pared by 4 bases and J by 4 bases, with 14 bases between. The CDR3 is made up of 14 amino acids. CDR3 amino acids: CAWNSGVDYNEQFF. The CDR3 coding sequence is TGTGCCTGGAATTCAGGGGTCGATTACAATGAGCAGTTCTTC.

J is TRBJ2-5 and V is TRBV20-1, with D unclear. CDR1 DFQATT and CDR2 SNEGSKA come from the germline V gene (reference sequence). With 3 bases removed from V and 5 bases from J, the gap between germline ends came to 7 bases. The CDR3 runs to 11 residues. The CDR3 region is CSARYRETQYF. DNA of the CDR3: TGCAGTGCTAGGTATCGGGAGACCCAGTACTTC.

This clonotype was detected ten times or more. This sequence joins TRBV24-1 and TRBJ2-2, with TRBD1 as a possible D gene (5 bases). This CDR3 has 13 residues. With 8 bases removed from V and 7 bases from J, the gap between germline ends came to 13 bases. Germline V gene sequence: CDR1 KGHDR, CDR2 SFDVKD. The CDR3 nucleotides read TGTGCCACCACCTCCAGGGCACACGGGGAGCTGTTTTTT. It specifies CATTSRAHGELFF.

The chain recombines TRBV6-1 with TRBJ1-1; D gene ambiguous. This CDR3 comprises 11 residues. Germline-derived CDR1 and CDR2 are MNHNS and SASEGT. Trimming took 5 bases from V and 11 from J, leaving 12 bases between them. CDR3 sequence reads: CASSTGIVAFF. The CDR3 DNA is TGTGCCAGCAGTACGGGTATTGTGGCTTTCTTT.

The V and J genes are TRBV19 and TRBJ2-7, with TRBD2 matching over 7 bases. CDR1 is LNHDA, CDR2 SQIVND, per germline (reference sequence). The CDR3 is 13 residues long. V trimming: 7 bases; J trimming: 5 bases; junction bases outside the gene matches: 8. DNA for the CDR3: TGTGCCAGTAAGACTCGGGGGGACCACGAGCAGTACTTC. Amino acids: CASKTRGDHEQYF.

V is TRBV7-3 and J is TRBJ2-1; TRBD2 is a possible D gene (6 bases). The germline CDR1 and CDR2 sequences are SGHTA and FQGTGA. V lost 5 bases to trimming and J lost 0 bases, with 11 bases between them. The CDR3 loop spans 15 amino acids. This chain's CDR3 is CASSPGDFSYNEQFF. The CDR3 DNA sequence: TGTGCCAGCAGCCCTGGGGACTTCTCCTACAATGAGCAGTTCTTC.

A few counts support this clonotype. The CDR3 DNA reads TGTGCCAGCAGTAAAGGACAGGGGGCTTTTGGCTACACCTTC. It is translated as CASSKGQGAFGYTF. This chain links TRBV6-1 with TRBJ1-2, with TRBD1 identical over 11 bases. J was trimmed by 7 bases and V by 5 bases; bases with no gene match: 6. The CDR3 is 14 residues long. Germline V CDR1 and CDR2: MNHNS, SASEGT.

In its sample, this clonotype was seen a few times. The rearrangement links TRBV28 to TRBJ2-7; 9 nucleotides line up with TRBD2. V shed 5 bases and J 0 bases; nucleotides not matched to a gene: 8. The CDR3 loop spans 16 amino acids. The V gene's germline CDR1 is MDHEN and CDR2 SYDVKM. The CDR3: CASSPAGGAASYEQYF. CDR3 in DNA: TGTGCCAGCAGTCCGGCGGGGGGGGCTGCCTCCTACGAGCAGTACTTC.

Many counts were recorded for this clonotype. The chain has TRBV7-2 and TRBJ1-6; tentative D call: TRBD1 (6 bases). The CDR3 contains 15 residues. The V end lost 5 bases, the J end lost 9 bases, and 17 bases lay between the germline ends. Germline CDR1 is SGHTA and CDR2 is FQGNSA. The CDR3 reads CASSREIGQTSPLHF. For the CDR3, the DNA is TGTGCCAGCAGCCGAGAGATCGGACAGACTTCACCCCTCCACTTT.

The genes are TRBV2 and TRBJ2-5; no firm D call. Trimming left V 8 bases short and J 9 bases short, with 28 bases between. The CDR3 runs 16 residues. The germline V gene has CDR1 SNHLY and CDR2 FYNNEI. The CDR3 is CASGSSFRKAVGSQYF. As DNA, the CDR3 is TGTGCCAGCGGGTCCTCCTTCCGGAAGGCTGTGGGATCCCAGTACTTC.

This clonotype has a handful of counts. This sequence joins TRBV12-3 or TRBV12-4 and TRBJ2-3; TRBD2 agrees at 7 bases. CDR3 length: 15 residues. Germline trimming cut 5 bases from V and 7 bases from J; bases unmatched to any gene: 12. The CDR3 here is CASSHLLAEGNTQYF. The CDR3, as DNA: TGTGCCAGCAGTCACCTCCTAGCGGAAGGTAATACGCAGTATTTT.

This clonotype was counted a few times. The V call is TRBV20-1, the J call TRBJ1-5, with 7 nucleotides matching TRBD1. Germline trimming cut 3 bases from V and 0 bases from J; bases unmatched to any gene: 14. This CDR3 spans 18 amino acids. Germline values: CDR1 DFQATT, CDR2 SNEGSKA (reference sequence). The CDR3 here is CSARGDDGTAHSNQPQHF. CDR3 nucleotides: TGCAGTGCTAGGGGAGATGATGGGACAGCACATAGCAATCAGCCCCAGCATTTT.

This clonotype was seen once. The chain has TRBV11-3 and TRBJ2-1; 9 nucleotides align to TRBD2. Germline V gene data show CDR1 as SGHNT and CDR2 as YENEEA. The CDR3 totals 13 residues. Unmatched junction bases numbered 2, after V lost 3 bases and J lost 8 bases. The CDR3 is CASSFSGSHEQFF. DNA of the CDR3: TGTGCCAGCAGCTTTAGCGGGAGCCATGAGCAGTTCTTC.

This clonotype showed up many times. This sequence joins TRBV10-3 and TRBJ1-1; 11 bases are a match to TRBD1. The CDR3 is 16 residues long. Germline values: CDR1 ENHRY, CDR2 SYGVKD. V was clipped by 3 bases and J by 1 base; unmatched bases: 4. CDR3: CAISDRTGGANTEAFF. The CDR3 bases are TGTGCCATCAGTGACAGGACAGGGGGCGCGAACACTGAAGCTTTCTTT.

The chain combines TRBV12-3 or TRBV12-4 with TRBJ2-3; 12 nucleotides line up with TRBD2. V was pared by 7 bases and J by 1 base, with 6 bases of the junction left unmatched. The CDR3 has 16 amino acids. The CDR3 region is CASNRTSGIGTDTQYF. CDR3 sequence (DNA): TGTGCCAGCAACCGGACTAGCGGGATTGGCACAGATACGCAGTATTTT.

The chain combines TRBV20-1 with TRBJ1-4; D ambiguous. Germline V gene data show CDR1 as DFQATT and CDR2 as SNEGSKA (reference sequence). The CDR3 covers 11 residues. Between the trimmed V and J ends, which lost 0 bases and 5 bases, there was a span of 1 base. CDR3 nucleotide sequence: TGCAGTGCTAGAGAAAATGAAAAACTGTTTTTT. Protein: CSARENEKLFF.

The rearrangement links TRBV6-2 or TRBV6-3 to TRBJ2-7, with unresolved D. This CDR3 region has 15 residues. The germline V gene has CDR1 MNHEY and CDR2 SVGEGT. The V and J ends lost 5 bases and 2 bases respectively, with 16 bases between them. This chain's CDR3 is CASSVGPPVPYEQYF. CDR3 nucleotides: TGTGCCAGCAGTGTTGGCCCACCGGTACCCTACGAGCAGTACTTC.

A note on this clonotype: A read error may account for a junction end that differs from germline. The chain links TRBV5-1 to TRBJ2-1; 9 nucleotides align to TRBD2. The CDR3 covers 15 residues. Germline lookup yields CDR1 SGHRS and CDR2 YFSETQ. The CDR3 nucleotides read TGCGCCAGCAGCCCTAGCGGGAACGGGTACAATGAGCAGTCCTTC. Translating it yields CASSPSGNGYNEQSF. Combining the CDR3 with reference TRBV5-1 and TRBJ2-1 gives the whole variable domain KAGVTQTPRYLIKTRGQQVTLSCSPISGHRSVSWYQQTPGQGLQFLFEYFSETQRNKGNFPGRFSGRQFSNSRSEMNVSTLELGDSALYLCASSPSGNGYNEQSFGPGTRLTVL.

Only a few counts were recorded for this clonotype. The chain recombines TRBV7-8 with TRBJ1-4, with 8 positions matching TRBD1. V lost 5 bases, J lost 6 bases, and 11 bases stayed unmatched. CDR3 size: 16 residues. The germline V gene has CDR1 SGHVS and CDR2 FQNEAQ. For the CDR3, the DNA is TGTGCCAGCAGCCAAGGGGCAGGGGGCGCGTATGAAAAACTGTTTTTT. Its translation: CASSQGAGGAYEKLFF.